This T cell receptor (beta chain) appears in the sequencing data of a study of T cells after posttransplantation cyclophosphamide. Some clones are missing from TCRdb's copy, which holds only in-frame ones; the method was immunoSEQ multiplex PCR. The sample consists of 6,500 to 8,000 clones, over 70% of them appearing once. Germline values: CDR1 SGHVS, CDR2 FQNEAQ. The CDR3 sequence is 14 residues long. The J segment lost 5 bases and the V segment lost 4 bases, leaving 8 bases of the junction unmatched. This TCR came from a woman between 45 and 60 years old in good health and a related stem cell transplant donor. V and J are TRBV7-8 and TRBJ2-7; 7 nucleotides line up with TRBD1. The sample was memory CD4+ T cells sorted from blood. The CDR3 region is CASSWRQTGDEQYF. The CDR3 coding sequence is TGTGCCAGCAGCTGGAGACAAACAGGGGACGAGCAGTACTTC.